These 27 T cell receptor beta chains were all obtained from the same sample, sequenced in a study of cytomegalovirus exposure and HLA in healthy donors. The PCR contained 60 Vbeta and 13 Jbeta primers. The table came from immunoSEQ multiplex PCR; TCRdb's copy has only in-frame clones and leaves some out. This table holds about 100,000 clones, 65% to 80% found once. The sequenced sample consisted of PBMCs. These receptors were taken from a male donor in good health and CMV-seronegative.

In this sample, this clone turned up once. A read error may produce the germline difference seen at one junction end. This chain links TRBV5-1 with TRBJ2-5; 8 bases align to TRBD2. The CDR3 runs 20 residues. The germline V gene has CDR1 SGHRS and CDR2 YFSETQ. The CDR3: CASRLDSSGRVSQKEETRYF. The CDR3 bases are TGCGCCAGCAGGCTAGACAGCTCCGGGAGGGTGTCACAGAAAGAAGAGACCCGGTACTTC.

The chain links TRBV6-1 to TRBJ2-2; D might be TRBD2 (6 bases). Germline V lookup: CDR1 MNHNS, CDR2 SASEGT. V was shortened by 2 bases and J by 3 bases, with 13 bases between the two germline ends. There are 16 residues in the CDR3. The CDR3 coding sequence is TGTGCCAGCAGTGAACAGACTAGTACTGACACCGGGGAGCTGTTTTTT. This gives the protein CASSEQTSTDTGELFF.

The chain couples TRBV29-1 to TRBJ2-7, with 9 bases matching TRBD1. In germline, CDR1 is SQVTM, CDR2 ANQGSEA. The CDR3 length is 14 residues. V lost 1 base to trimming and J lost 0 bases; unmatched junction nucleotides: 1. The CDR3 here is CSVEGGQGSYEQYF. In nucleotides, the CDR3 is TGCAGCGTTGAAGGGGGACAGGGCTCCTACGAGCAGTACTTC.

This chain connects TRBV28 to TRBJ2-5, with unresolved D. CDR1 is MDHEN, CDR2 SYDVKM, per germline. The CDR3 is made up of 12 amino acids. Trimming took 6 bases from V and 4 from J, leaving 9 bases between them. CDR3 nucleotide sequence: TGTGCCAGCAGACCCGGCGGAGAGACCCAGTACTTC. This gives the protein CASRPGGETQYF.

The chain links TRBV2 to TRBJ1-2, with unresolved D. CDR3 length equals 17 residues. V was shortened by 6 bases and J by 5 bases, with 25 bases between the two germline ends. CDR1 is SNHLY, CDR2 FYNNEI, per germline. CDR3 DNA: TGTGCCAGCAGCATGACTAGTTGGGCAGTCGCAGAGTATGGCTACACCTTC. Its translation is CASSMTSWAVAEYGYTF.

The V and J genes are TRBV19 and TRBJ2-1; 7 bases are shared with TRBD1. Losses at the gene ends were 7 bases for V and 2 bases for J; bases not matched to a gene: 5. There are 14 residues in the CDR3. Germline V lookup: CDR1 LNHDA, CDR2 SQIVND (reference sequence). Here the CDR3 reads CASTRGQAYNEQFF. The CDR3 DNA reads TGTGCCAGTACTCGTGGACAGGCCTACAATGAGCAGTTCTTC.

The CDR3 sequence: CASSSGGRVYEQYF. The CDR3, as DNA: TGTGCCAGCAGTTCCGGCGGGAGAGTGTACGAGCAGTACTTC. This chain uses TRBV27 with TRBJ2-7; the match to TRBD2 covers 7 bases. Germline V lookup: CDR1 MNHEY, CDR2 SMNVEV (reference sequence). The CDR3 extends over 14 amino acids. The J segment lost 4 bases and the V segment lost 4 bases, leaving 7 bases of the junction unmatched.

The V gene is TRBV27, the J gene TRBJ2-2; TRBD2 aligns across 11 bases. This CDR3 is 16 amino acids long. Germline CDR1 and CDR2: MNHEY and SMNVEV (reference sequence). Trimming at V came to 3 bases and at J to 6 bases, leaving 6 bases not matched to a gene. This chain's CDR3 is CASSLLVAGGPGELFF. CDR3 sequence (DNA): TGTGCCAGCAGTTTGTTGGTAGCGGGAGGGCCCGGGGAGCTGTTTTTT.

About this clone itself: Other DNA sequences of this sample code for an identical CDR3. The chain is built from TRBV7-2 and TRBJ1-1; D perhaps matches TRBD1 (5 bases). The length of the CDR3 is 13 residues. CDR1 and CDR2 from the germline V gene are SGHTA and FQGNSA. The germline V and J ends were trimmed by 1 base and 4 bases, with 7 bases remaining between them. This CDR3 is CASSLGGSTEAFF. The CDR3 nucleotides are TGTGCCAGCAGCTTAGGGGGCAGCACTGAAGCTTTCTTT.

V usage is TRBV6-5 and J usage is TRBJ2-7, with TRBD1 identical over 11 bases. The germline gives CDR1 MNHEY, CDR2 SVGAGI. V shed 4 bases, J shed 4 bases, and the junction held 6 bases outside the gene matches. This CDR3 region has 15 residues. CDR3 residues: CASSSPGQGVYEQYF. The CDR3, as DNA: TGTGCCAGCAGTTCGCCGGGACAGGGGGTATACGAGCAGTACTTC.

This clone has only one observation. The V and J genes are TRBV7-2 and TRBJ2-3; 9 bases line up with TRBD1. This CDR3 region has 15 residues. Germline-derived CDR1 and CDR2 are SGHTA and FQGNSA. After removal of 5 bases from V and 6 bases from J, the junction contained 9 bases not matched to a gene. CDR3 DNA sequence: TGTGCCAGCAGCCCTAATCACAGGGGGCGGGATACGCAGTATTTT. This codes for CASSPNHRGRDTQYF.

This clone occurred once. The chain links TRBV6-6 to TRBJ2-5; no reliable D call. V gave up 6 bases and J gave up 5 bases, with 16 bases separating them. The CDR3 contains 14 residues. The germline CDR1 and CDR2 sequences are MNHNY and SVGAGI (reference sequence). The DNA of the CDR3 is TGTGCCAGCAGGACCAAGGAGTCGCGGGAGACCCAGTACTTC. It codes for CASRTKESRETQYF.

This clone was detected a few times. This sequence joins TRBV7-9 and TRBJ2-5, with D possibly matching TRBD1 (5 bases). V gave up 3 bases and J gave up 2 bases, with 16 bases separating them. CDR1 is SEHNR and CDR2 is FQNEAQ in the germline V gene (reference sequence). This CDR3 has 16 residues. CDR3 residues: CASSFWGRRVQETQYF. CDR3 sequence (DNA): TGTGCCAGCAGCTTTTGGGGCCGTCGAGTACAAGAGACCCAGTACTTC.

V gene TRBV4-2 combines with J gene TRBJ1-2, with D possibly being TRBD1 (5 bases). Germline-derived CDR1 and CDR2 are LGHNA and YNFKEQ. Between the trimmed V and J ends, which lost 0 bases and 7 bases, there was a span of 15 bases. The CDR3 runs 15 residues. The DNA for the CDR3 is TGTGCCAGCAGCCAAGATAGGGCGACAGCAGGTGGCTACACCTTC. Protein sequence: CASSQDRATAGGYTF.

The V and J genes are TRBV7-3 and TRBJ2-1, with TRBD2 identical over 7 bases. V was pared by 4 bases and J by 9 bases, with 6 bases of the junction left unmatched. Looked up from germline, CDR1 is SGHTA and CDR2 is FQGTGA. CDR3 length: 13 residues. The CDR3 protein is CASSSAGAFEQFF. CDR3 sequence (DNA): TGTGCCAGCAGCTCCGCGGGAGCTTTTGAGCAGTTCTTC.

The V call is TRBV30, the J call TRBJ1-1; maybe TRBD1 (5 bases). The CDR3 runs to 17 residues. Germline assignment: CDR1 GTSNPN and CDR2 SVGIG (reference sequence). Trimming removed 3 bases at V and 3 bases at J, with 23 bases between. CDR3 sequence reads: CAWRVNTGLRGYTEAFF. CDR3 nucleotides: TGTGCCTGGAGAGTGAACACGGGACTCCGGGGGTACACTGAAGCTTTCTTT.

The chain joins TRBV27 to TRBJ2-6; D is ambiguous. Trimming left V 6 bases short and J 1 base short, with 16 bases between. Germline CDR1 reads MNHEY; CDR2 reads SMNVEV (reference sequence). This CDR3 spans 17 amino acids. The CDR3 reads CASRPPFTRSGANVLTF. The CDR3, as DNA: TGTGCCAGCAGACCCCCATTCACGAGATCTGGGGCCAACGTCCTGACTTTC. Full variable domain (outside the CDR3, taken from reference TRBV27 and TRBJ2-6): EAQVTQNPRYLITVTGKKLTVTCSQNMNHEYMSWYRQDPGLGLRQIYYSMNVEVTDKGDVPEGYKVSRKEKRNFPLILESPSPNQTSLYFCASRPPFTRSGANVLTFGAGSRLTVL.

Comments on this clone: Other DNA sequences in the sample encode the same CDR3. The rearrangement joins TRBV11-3 to TRBJ2-3, with a tentative D call TRBD2 (6 bases). Germline V CDR1 and CDR2: SGHNT, YENEEA. The CDR3 covers 14 residues. V was shortened by 3 bases and J by 0 bases, with 7 bases between the two germline ends. Written as DNA, the CDR3 is TGTGCCAGCAGCTTGACTAGTAGCACAGATACGCAGTATTTT. Its protein is CASSLTSSTDTQYF.

Points on this clone: At one end, the junction sequence differs from germline, possibly due to a read error. This rearrangement joins TRBV5-1 to TRBJ1-1; D ambiguous. CDR3 length: 14 residues. Germline CDR1 SGHRS, CDR2 YFSETQ. The CDR3 sequence is CAGSLALVNTEAFF. DNA for the CDR3: TGCGCCGGCAGCTTGGCTCTCGTAAACACTGAAGCTTTCTTT.

Only one count was recorded for this clone. The chain employs TRBV7-2 and TRBJ2-3; TRBD2 agrees at 8 bases. V shed 1 base, J shed 1 base, and the junction held 1 base outside the gene matches. This CDR3 comprises 15 residues. Per the germline V gene, CDR1 is SGHTA and CDR2 is FQGNSA. In nucleotides, the CDR3 is TGTGCCAGCAGCTTAGAAGCGGGGGGCACAGATACGCAGTATTTT. It specifies CASSLEAGGTDTQYF.

This chain connects TRBV27 to TRBJ2-7, with 8 nucleotides matching TRBD2. The germline CDR1 and CDR2 sequences are MNHEY and SMNVEV (reference sequence). V shed 3 bases and J 5 bases; nucleotides not matched to a gene: 6. The CDR3 loop spans 14 amino acids. In nucleotides, the CDR3 is TGTGCCAGCAGTTTGGGAGCGGGAGTCAACGAGCAGTACTTC. It codes for CASSLGAGVNEQYF.

The chain carries TRBV7-9 and TRBJ2-3; 11 bases are a match to TRBD1. The germline CDR1 and CDR2 sequences are SEHNR and FQNEAQ (reference sequence). CDR3 length: 14 amino acids. J gave up 6 bases and V 5 bases, and 4 bases lay outside the gene matches. This CDR3 is CASSRTGGVDTQYF. Here the CDR3 DNA reads TGTGCCAGCAGCCGGACAGGGGGCGTTGATACGCAGTATTTT. Together with reference TRBV7-9 and TRBJ2-3, the CDR3 gives the full variable domain: DTGVSQNPRHKITKRGQNVTFRCDPISEHNRLYWYRQTLGQGPEFLTYFQNEAQLEKSRLLSDRFSAERPKGSFSTLEIQRTEQGDSAMYLCASSRTGGVDTQYFGPGTRLTVL.

This chain uses TRBV11-2 with TRBJ2-1; no definite D call. Germline CDR1 SGHAT, CDR2 FQNNGV. The CDR3 length is 12 residues. V lost 8 bases and J lost 7, with 12 bases in between. This CDR3 is CASGSGSNEQFF. Here the CDR3 DNA reads TGTGCCAGCGGTTCCGGGTCAAATGAGCAGTTCTTC.

This chain connects TRBV5-5 to TRBJ2-7; no definite D call. CDR3 length equals 14 residues. The ends were cut back, 2 bases at V and 2 bases at J, with 11 bases in the middle. Germline assignment: CDR1 SGHKS and CDR2 YYEKEE (reference sequence). The CDR3 sequence is CASSFLPGTYEQYF. CDR3 sequence (DNA): TGTGCCAGCAGCTTCCTGCCAGGAACCTACGAGCAGTACTTC.

This chain links TRBV5-4 with TRBJ1-2; possible D gene TRBD1, 5 bases. Germline CDR1 and CDR2: SGHNT and YYREEE (reference sequence). Deletions cut 1 base from V and 8 bases from J, with 12 bases between. This CDR3 region has 13 residues. The CDR3 coding sequence is TGTGCCAGCAGCTTGAGTGCAGGGCGGGGCTACACCTTC. Translating gives CASSLSAGRGYTF. Using reference TRBV5-4 and TRBJ1-2 for the parts outside the CDR3, the full variable domain is ETGVTQSPTHLIKTRGQQVTLRCSSQSGHNTVSWYQQALGQGPQFIFQYYREEENGRGNFPPRFSGLQFPNYSSELNVNALELDDSALYLCASSLSAGRGYTFGSGTRLTVV.

The chain carries TRBV5-4 and TRBJ1-2; 9 positions match TRBD1. With 0 bases clipped from V and 7 bases from J, the junction kept 1 base outside the gene matches. Germline loops: CDR1 SGHNT, CDR2 YYREEE (reference sequence). The CDR3 runs to 13 residues. CDR3 nucleotides: TGTGCCAGCAGCTTGGAGGACAGGGGTGGCTACACCTTC. As protein: CASSLEDRGGYTF.

This clone was counted only a few times. CDR3 in amino acids: CAWSVLGGGRGAYTF. CDR3 coding DNA: TGTGCCTGGAGTGTACTGGGGGGGGGAAGGGGCGCCTACACCTTC. The chain recombines TRBV30 with TRBJ1-2; D might be TRBD1 (5 bases). The V gene lost 0 bases and the J gene lost 10 bases, with 21 bases spanning the gap. This CDR3 is built from 15 residues. Germline V gene data show CDR1 as GTSNPN and CDR2 as SVGIG (reference sequence).